The 8 T cell receptor beta chains below were found in one sample sequenced in a study of shared clonotypes between healthy human individuals (TCRdb year 2020). The library was generated by the immunoSEQ multiplex PCR assay. This is the immuneACCESS table as TCRdb keeps it, with only in-frame sequences that have V and J called. A part of the clones is gone; compared with another copy, unresolved V genes explain less than half, and the rest is unexplained. The sample contains roughly 2.6 million clones, around nine tenths of them found a single time. The top ten hold 0.14% of the sample. Sequenced material: naive CD4+ T cells sorted from blood. Taken with the paper, the label for cell subset or site translates to: CD45RA+ positively selected. These receptors were obtained from a man aged 18 to 35 in good health.

The chain links TRBV5-5 to TRBJ1-3; D not certain. V was shortened by 3 bases and J by 0 bases, with 4 bases between the two germline ends. The CDR3 is made up of 13 amino acids. Germline lookup yields CDR1 SGHKS and CDR2 YYEKEE (reference sequence). CDR3 residues: CASSSGSGNTIYF. CDR3 sequence (DNA): TGTGCCAGCAGCTCGGGCTCTGGAAACACCATATATTTT.

The J gene is TRBJ1-4, the V gene TRBV6-7; D is unclear. TRBV6-7 qualifies as an ORF whose function is uncertain. The CDR3 sequence is 15 residues long. Deletions cut 6 bases from V and 7 bases from J, with 18 bases between. The chain's CDR3 is CASRHRWGWCEKLFF. CDR3 coding DNA: TGTGCCAGCAGACACCGATGGGGTTGGTGTGAAAAACTGTTTTTT.

The rearrangement uses TRBV9 and TRBJ2-1; perhaps TRBD1 as D (7 bases). Trimming shortened V by 4 bases and J by 7 bases, and 12 bases separated the two germline ends. Germline CDR1 SGDLS, CDR2 YYNGEE. CDR3 length: 13 amino acids. CDR3 nucleotide sequence: TGTGCCAGCAGCCCCCAGGGGGGAAATGAGCAGTTCTTC. Translating gives CASSPQGGNEQFF.

The chain joins TRBV6-4 to TRBJ2-7, with a possible D match to TRBD2 (5 bases). The germline gives CDR1 MRHNA, CDR2 SNTAGT. CDR3 length: 15 amino acids. Trimming cost V 8 bases and J 3 bases, with 20 bases left between them. The CDR3 DNA follows: TGTGCCAGCCCCTTACCCAGCGGAGGCCACTACGAGCAGTACTTC. Residues: CASPLPSGGHYEQYF.

The V gene is TRBV7-9, the J gene TRBJ2-3, with TRBD2 matching over 14 bases. Germline-derived CDR1 and CDR2 are SEHNR and FQNEAQ (reference sequence). The CDR3 runs 16 residues. V shed 5 bases and J 3 bases; nucleotides not matched to a gene: 4. CDR3 in DNA: TGTGCCAGCAGCCCGGGACTAGCGGGGGAGACAGATACGCAGTATTTT. Its translation: CASSPGLAGETDTQYF.

The V and J genes are TRBV6-5 and TRBJ1-4, with a weak D call TRBD1 (5 bases). Trimming left V 0 bases short and J 5 bases short, with 10 bases between. The germline V gene has CDR1 MNHEY and CDR2 SVGAGI. CDR3 length equals 15 residues. CDR3 residues: CASSYSRAGNEKLFF. Here the CDR3 DNA reads TGTGCCAGCAGTTACTCGAGGGCAGGGAATGAAAAACTGTTTTTT.

Worth noting for this clone: This sample also contains other DNA sequences that code for the same CDR3. This chain connects TRBV10-3 to TRBJ2-7, with 9 bases identical to TRBD1. The CDR3 totals 14 residues. CDR1 ENHRY and CDR2 SYGVKD come from the germline V gene. Germline trimming cut 3 bases from V and 4 bases from J; bases unmatched to any gene: 4. Here the CDR3 reads CAISEWDRAYEQYF. In DNA, the CDR3 is TGTGCCATCAGTGAATGGGACAGGGCATACGAGCAGTACTTC.

The chain combines TRBV6-5 with TRBJ1-1; D is undetermined. Trimming stripped 11 bases from V and 0 bases from J, with 16 bases between. The CDR3 consists of 14 residues. Per the germline V gene, CDR1 is MNHEY and CDR2 is SVGAGI. The CDR3 sequence: CAVQKEIMNTEAFF. The CDR3 bases are TGTGCCGTACAAAAAGAAATTATGAACACTGAAGCTTTCTTT.